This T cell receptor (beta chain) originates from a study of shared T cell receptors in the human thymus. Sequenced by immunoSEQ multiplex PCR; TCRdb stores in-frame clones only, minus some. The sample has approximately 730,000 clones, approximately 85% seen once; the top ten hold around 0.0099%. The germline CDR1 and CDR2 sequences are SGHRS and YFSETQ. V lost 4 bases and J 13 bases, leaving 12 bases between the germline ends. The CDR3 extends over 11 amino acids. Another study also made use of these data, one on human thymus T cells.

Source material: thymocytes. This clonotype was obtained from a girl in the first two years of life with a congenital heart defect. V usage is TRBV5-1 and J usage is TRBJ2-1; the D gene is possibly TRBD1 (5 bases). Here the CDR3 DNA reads TGCGCCAGCAGCGGCGGACATCCTCAGTTCTTC. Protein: CASSGGHPQFF.